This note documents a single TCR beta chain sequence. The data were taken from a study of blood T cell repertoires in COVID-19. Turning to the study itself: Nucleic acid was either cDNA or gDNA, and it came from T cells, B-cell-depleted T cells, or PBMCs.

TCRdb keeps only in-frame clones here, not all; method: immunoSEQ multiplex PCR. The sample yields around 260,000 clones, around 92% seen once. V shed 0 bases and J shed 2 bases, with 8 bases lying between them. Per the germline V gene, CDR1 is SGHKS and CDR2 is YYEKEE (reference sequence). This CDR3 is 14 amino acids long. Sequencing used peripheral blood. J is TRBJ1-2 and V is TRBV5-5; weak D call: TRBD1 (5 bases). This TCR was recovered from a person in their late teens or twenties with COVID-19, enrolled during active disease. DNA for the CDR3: TGTGCCAGCAGCTTGGAAAGGGGCAACTATGGCTACACCTTC. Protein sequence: CASSLERGNYGYTF.